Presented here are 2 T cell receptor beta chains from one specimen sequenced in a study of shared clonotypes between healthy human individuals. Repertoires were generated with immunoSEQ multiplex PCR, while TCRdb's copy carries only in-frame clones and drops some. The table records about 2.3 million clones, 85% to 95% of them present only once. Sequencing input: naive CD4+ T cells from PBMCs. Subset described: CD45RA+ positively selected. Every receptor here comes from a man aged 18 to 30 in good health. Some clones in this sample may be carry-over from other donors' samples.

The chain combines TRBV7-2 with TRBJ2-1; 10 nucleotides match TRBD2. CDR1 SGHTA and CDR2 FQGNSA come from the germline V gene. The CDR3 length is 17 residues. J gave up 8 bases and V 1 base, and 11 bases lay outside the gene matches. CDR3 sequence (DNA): TGTGCCAGCAGCTTAGGGGGAGCGGGAGGGTTTGTATATGAGCAGTTCTTC. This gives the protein CASSLGGAGGFVYEQFF.

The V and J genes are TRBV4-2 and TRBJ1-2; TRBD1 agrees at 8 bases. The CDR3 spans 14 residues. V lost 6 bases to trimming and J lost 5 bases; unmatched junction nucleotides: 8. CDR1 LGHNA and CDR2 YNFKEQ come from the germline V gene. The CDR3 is CASSPGQGRYGYTF. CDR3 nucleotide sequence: TGTGCCAGCAGTCCCGGACAGGGCAGGTATGGCTACACCTTC.